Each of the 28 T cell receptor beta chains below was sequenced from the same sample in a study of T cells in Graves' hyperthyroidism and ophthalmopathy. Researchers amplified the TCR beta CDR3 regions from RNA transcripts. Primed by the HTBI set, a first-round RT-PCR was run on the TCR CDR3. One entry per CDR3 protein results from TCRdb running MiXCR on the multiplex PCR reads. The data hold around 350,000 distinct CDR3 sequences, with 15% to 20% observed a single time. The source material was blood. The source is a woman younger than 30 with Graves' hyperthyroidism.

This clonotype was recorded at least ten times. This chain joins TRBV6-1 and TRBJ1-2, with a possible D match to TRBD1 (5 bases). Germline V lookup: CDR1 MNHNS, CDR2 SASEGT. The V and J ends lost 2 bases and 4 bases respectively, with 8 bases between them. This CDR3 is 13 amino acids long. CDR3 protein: CASSEWDLYGYTF. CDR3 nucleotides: TGTGCCAGCAGTGAATGGGACCTCTATGGCTACACCTTC.

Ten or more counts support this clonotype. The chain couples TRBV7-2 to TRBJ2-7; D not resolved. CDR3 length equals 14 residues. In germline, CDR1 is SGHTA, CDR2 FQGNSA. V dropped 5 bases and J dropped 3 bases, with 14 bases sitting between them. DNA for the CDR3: TGTGCCAGCAGCCCCACTACGGGCCTCTACGAGCAGTACTTC. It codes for CASSPTTGLYEQYF.

The CDR3 region has the DNA TGTGCCAGCAGTGATAGTGGATATCAGCCCCAGCATTTT. Amino acid sequence: CASSDSGYQPQHF. The V and J genes are TRBV6-1 and TRBJ1-5; D not certain. Looked up from germline, CDR1 is MNHNS and CDR2 is SASEGT. The CDR3 extends over 13 amino acids. V was shortened by 3 bases and J by 5 bases, with 8 bases between the two germline ends.

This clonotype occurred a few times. The CDR3 spells CASSLLGGGRTDTQYF. CDR3 sequence (DNA): TGTGCCAGCAGTTTATTAGGAGGCGGCCGCACAGATACGCAGTATTTT. The V gene is TRBV28, the J gene TRBJ2-3, with D maybe TRBD2 (5 bases). From germline, CDR1 is MDHEN and CDR2 SYDVKM. This CDR3 region has 16 residues. The germline V and J ends were trimmed by 1 base and 1 base, with 12 bases remaining between them.

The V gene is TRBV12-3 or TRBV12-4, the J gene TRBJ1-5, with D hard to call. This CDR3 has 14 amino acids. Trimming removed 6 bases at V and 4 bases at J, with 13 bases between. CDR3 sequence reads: CASSPGDRNQPQHF. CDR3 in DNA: TGTGCCAGCAGCCCCGGGGATAGAAATCAGCCCCAGCATTTT.

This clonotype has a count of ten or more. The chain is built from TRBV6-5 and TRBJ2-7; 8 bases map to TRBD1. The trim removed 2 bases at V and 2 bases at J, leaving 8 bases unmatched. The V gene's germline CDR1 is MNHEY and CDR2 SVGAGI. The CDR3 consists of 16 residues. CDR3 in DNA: TGTGCCAGCAGTTACCGGAGGGTGGACAGGGCCTACGAGCAGTACTTC. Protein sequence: CASSYRRVDRAYEQYF.

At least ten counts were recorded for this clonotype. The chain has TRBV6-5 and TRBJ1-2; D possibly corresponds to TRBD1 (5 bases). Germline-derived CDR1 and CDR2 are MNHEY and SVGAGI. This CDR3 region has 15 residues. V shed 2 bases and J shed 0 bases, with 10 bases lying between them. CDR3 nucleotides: TGTGCCAGCAGTTACGGGGCAGGATCTAACTATGGCTACACCTTC. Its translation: CASSYGAGSNYGYTF.

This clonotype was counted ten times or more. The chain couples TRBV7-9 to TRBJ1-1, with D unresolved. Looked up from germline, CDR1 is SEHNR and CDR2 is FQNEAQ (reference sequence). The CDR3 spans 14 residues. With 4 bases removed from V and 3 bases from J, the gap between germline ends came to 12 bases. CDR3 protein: CASSSEWADTEAFF. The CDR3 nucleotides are TGTGCCAGCAGCTCCGAGTGGGCGGACACTGAAGCTTTCTTT.

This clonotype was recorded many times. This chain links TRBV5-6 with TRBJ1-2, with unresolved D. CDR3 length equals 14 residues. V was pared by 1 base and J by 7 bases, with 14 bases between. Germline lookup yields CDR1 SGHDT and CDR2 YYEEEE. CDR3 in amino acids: CASSLWAGRGGYTF. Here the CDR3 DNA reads TGTGCCAGCAGCTTGTGGGCCGGAAGAGGTGGCTACACCTTC.

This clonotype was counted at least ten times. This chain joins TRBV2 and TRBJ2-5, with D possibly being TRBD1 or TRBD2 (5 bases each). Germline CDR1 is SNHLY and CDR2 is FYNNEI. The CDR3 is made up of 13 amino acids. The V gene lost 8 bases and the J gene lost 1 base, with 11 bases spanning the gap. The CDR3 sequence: CASAGSFQETQYF. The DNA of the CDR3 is TGTGCCAGCGCAGGGAGTTTCCAAGAGACCCAGTACTTC.

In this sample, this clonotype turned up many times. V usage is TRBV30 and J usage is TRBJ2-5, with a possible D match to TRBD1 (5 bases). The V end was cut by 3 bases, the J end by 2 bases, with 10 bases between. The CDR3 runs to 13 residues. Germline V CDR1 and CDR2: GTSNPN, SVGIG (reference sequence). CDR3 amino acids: CAWRRGPQETQYF. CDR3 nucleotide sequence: TGTGCCTGGAGAAGGGGCCCACAAGAGACCCAGTACTTC.

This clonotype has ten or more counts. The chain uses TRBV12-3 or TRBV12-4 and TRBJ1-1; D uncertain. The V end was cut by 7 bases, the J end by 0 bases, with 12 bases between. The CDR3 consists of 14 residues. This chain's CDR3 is CASKAGRMNTEAFF. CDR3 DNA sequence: TGTGCCAGCAAGGCGGGAAGGATGAACACTGAAGCTTTCTTT.

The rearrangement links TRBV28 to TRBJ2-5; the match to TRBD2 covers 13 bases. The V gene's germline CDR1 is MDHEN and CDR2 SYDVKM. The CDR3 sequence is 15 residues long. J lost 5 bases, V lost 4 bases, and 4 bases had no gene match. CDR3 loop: CASSSGLAGTETQYF. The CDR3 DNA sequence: TGTGCCAGCAGTTCGGGACTAGCGGGAACGGAGACCCAGTACTTC.

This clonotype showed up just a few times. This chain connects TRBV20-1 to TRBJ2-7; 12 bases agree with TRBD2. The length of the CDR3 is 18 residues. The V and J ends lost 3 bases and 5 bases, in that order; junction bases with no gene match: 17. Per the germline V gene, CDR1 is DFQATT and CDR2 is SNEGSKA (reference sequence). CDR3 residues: CSASPSGGAEGGWDEQYF. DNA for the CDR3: TGCAGTGCTAGCCCTAGCGGGGGGGCCGAGGGAGGTTGGGACGAGCAGTACTTC.

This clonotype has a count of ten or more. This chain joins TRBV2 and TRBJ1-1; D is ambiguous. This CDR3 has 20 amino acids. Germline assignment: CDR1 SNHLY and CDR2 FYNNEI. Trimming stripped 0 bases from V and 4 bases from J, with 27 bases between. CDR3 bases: TGTGCCAGCAGTGAAGCAACCTCCGCCAAAGGACCCCCGAGGGCCACTGAAGCTTTCTTT. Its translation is CASSEATSAKGPPRATEAFF. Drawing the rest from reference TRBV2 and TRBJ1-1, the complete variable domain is EPEVTQTPSHQVTQMGQEVILRCVPISNHLYFYWYRQILGQKVEFLVSFYNNEISEKSEIFDDQFSVERPDGSNFTLKIRSTKLEDSAMYFCASSEATSAKGPPRATEAFFGQGTRLTVV.

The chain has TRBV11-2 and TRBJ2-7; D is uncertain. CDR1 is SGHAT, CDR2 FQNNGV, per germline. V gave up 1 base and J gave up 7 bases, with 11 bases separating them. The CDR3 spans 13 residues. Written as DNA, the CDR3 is TGTGCCAGCAGCTTAGGGGCCCTCGGTGAGCAGTACTTC. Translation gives CASSLGALGEQYF.

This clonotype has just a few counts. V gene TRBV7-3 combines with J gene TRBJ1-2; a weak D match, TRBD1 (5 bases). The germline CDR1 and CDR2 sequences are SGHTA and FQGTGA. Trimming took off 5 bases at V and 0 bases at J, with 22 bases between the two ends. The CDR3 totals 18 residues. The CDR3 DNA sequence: TGTGCCAGCAGCCCACAAGGGGTTCCTAAAACCTCTAACTATGGCTACACCTTC. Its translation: CASSPQGVPKTSNYGYTF.

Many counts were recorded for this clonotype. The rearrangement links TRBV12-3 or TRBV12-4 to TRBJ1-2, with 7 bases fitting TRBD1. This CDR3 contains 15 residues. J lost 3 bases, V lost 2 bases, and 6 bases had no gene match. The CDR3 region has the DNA TGTGCCAGCAGTTTAAAAGGGGGCGCGGACTATGGCTACACCTTC. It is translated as CASSLKGGADYGYTF.

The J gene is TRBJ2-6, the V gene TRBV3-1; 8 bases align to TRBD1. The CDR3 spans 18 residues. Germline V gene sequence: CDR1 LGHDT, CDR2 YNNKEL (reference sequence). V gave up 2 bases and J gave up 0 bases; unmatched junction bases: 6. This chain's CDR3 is CASSQPQGASSGANVLTF. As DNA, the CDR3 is TGTGCCAGCAGCCAACCCCAGGGGGCGAGCTCTGGGGCCAACGTCCTGACTTTC. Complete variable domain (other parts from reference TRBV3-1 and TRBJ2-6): DTAVSQTPKYLVTQMGNDKSIKCEQNLGHDTMYWYKQDSKKFLKIMFSYNNKELIINETVPNRFSPKSPDKAHLNLHINSLELGDSAVYFCASSQPQGASSGANVLTFGAGSRLTVL.

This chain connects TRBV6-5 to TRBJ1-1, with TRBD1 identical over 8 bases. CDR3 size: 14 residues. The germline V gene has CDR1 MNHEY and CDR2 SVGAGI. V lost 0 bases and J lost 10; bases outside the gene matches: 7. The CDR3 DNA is TGTGCCAGCAGTTACTCGAGAGGACAGGGTGCAGCTTTCTTT. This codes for CASSYSRGQGAAFF.

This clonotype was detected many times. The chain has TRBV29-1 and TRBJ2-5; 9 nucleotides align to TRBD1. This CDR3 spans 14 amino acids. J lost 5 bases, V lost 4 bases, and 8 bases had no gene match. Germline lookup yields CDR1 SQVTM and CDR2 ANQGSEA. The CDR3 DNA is TGCAGCGTTGGGGCCGGACAGGGGACCGAGACCCAGTACTTC. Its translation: CSVGAGQGTETQYF.

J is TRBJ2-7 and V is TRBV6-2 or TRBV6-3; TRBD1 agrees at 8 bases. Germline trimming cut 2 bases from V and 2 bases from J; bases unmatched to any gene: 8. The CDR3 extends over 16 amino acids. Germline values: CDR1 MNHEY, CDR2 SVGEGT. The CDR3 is CASSYKTGENTYEQYF. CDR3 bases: TGTGCCAGCAGTTACAAGACAGGGGAAAATACCTACGAGCAGTACTTC.

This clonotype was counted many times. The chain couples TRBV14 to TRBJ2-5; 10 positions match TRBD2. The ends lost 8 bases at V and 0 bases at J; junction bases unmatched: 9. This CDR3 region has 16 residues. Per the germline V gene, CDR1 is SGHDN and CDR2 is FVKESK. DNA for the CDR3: TGTGCCAGCTCCCGGCGAGCGGGGGGGAACCAAGAGACCCAGTACTTC. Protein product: CASSRRAGGNQETQYF.

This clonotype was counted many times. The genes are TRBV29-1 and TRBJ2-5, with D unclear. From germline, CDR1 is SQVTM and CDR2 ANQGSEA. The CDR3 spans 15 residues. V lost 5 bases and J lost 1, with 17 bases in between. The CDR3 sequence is CSVKPKTSSQETQYF. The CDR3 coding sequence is TGCAGCGTTAAACCAAAGACTTCCTCCCAAGAGACCCAGTACTTC.

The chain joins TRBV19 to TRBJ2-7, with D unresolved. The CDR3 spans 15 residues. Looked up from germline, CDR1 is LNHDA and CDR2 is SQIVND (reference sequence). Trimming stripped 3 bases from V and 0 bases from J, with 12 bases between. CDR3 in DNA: TGTGCCAGTAGTATCTCGGGCACCAACTCCTACGAGCAGTACTTC. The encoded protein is CASSISGTNSYEQYF.

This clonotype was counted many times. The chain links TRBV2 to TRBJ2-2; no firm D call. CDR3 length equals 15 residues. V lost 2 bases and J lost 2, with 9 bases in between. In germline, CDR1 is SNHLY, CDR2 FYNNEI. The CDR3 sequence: CASSELSSNTGELFF. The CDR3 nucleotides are TGTGCCAGCAGTGAACTAAGTAGCAACACCGGGGAGCTGTTTTTT.

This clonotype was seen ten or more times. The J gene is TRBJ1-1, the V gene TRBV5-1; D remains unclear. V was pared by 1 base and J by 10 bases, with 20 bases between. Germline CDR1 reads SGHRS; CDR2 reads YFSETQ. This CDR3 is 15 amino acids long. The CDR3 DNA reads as TGCGCCAGCAGCTTGTACGAGACAAACCCTGTCGGAGCTTTCTTT. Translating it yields CASSLYETNPVGAFF.

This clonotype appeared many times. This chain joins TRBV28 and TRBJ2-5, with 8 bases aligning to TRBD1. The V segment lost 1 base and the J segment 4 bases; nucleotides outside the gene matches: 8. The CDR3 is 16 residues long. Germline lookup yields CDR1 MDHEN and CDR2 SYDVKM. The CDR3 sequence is CASSLYGGTGAETQYF. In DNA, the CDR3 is TGTGCCAGCAGTTTATACGGTGGGACAGGCGCAGAGACCCAGTACTTC.